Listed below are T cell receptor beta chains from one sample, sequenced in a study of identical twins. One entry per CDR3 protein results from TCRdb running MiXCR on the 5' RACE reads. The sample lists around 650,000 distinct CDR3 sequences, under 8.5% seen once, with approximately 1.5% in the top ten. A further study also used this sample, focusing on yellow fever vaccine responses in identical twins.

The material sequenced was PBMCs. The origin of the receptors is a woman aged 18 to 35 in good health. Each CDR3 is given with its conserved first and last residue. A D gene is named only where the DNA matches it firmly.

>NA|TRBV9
CASSVGPTDLTGELFF
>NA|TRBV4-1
CASSQDGDGVGTQYF
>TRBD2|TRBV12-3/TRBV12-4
CASCSGGPYNEQFF
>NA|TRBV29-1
CSVGQTGAYGYTF
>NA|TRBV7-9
CASSPWNTGELFF
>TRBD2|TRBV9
CASSVLSTGGYNEQFF
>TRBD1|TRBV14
CASSPGTDPEAFF
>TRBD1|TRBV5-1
CASSLDGTAFNYGYTF
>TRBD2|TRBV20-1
CSARTGLAGRGRQETQYF
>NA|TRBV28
CANWAATYGYTF
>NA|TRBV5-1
CASRLENTEAFF
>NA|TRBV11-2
CASCLVVMLSVAKNIQYF
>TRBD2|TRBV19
CASRLTSGSQYTQYF
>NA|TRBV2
CASSGVYGKQYF
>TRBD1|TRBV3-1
CASSQWQGVLEQYF
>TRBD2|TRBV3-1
CASSQAPGTSGVNAYEQYF
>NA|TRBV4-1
CASRPISSGANVLTF
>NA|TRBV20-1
CSARDPYSNQPQHF
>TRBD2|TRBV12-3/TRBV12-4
CASRPTSGTSTDTQYF
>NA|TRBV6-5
CASSYSRQGKGEKLFF
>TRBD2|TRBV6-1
CASSEVTSGSSYEQYF
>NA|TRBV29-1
CSVVSWGEQFF